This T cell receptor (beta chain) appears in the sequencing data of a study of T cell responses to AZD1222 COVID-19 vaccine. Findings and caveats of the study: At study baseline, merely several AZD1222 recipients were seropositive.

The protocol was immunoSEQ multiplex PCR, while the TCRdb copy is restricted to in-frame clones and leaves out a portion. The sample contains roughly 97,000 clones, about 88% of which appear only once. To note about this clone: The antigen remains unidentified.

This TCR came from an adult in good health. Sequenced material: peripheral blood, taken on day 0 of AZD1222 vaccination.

The CDR3 DNA follows: TGTGCCAGCAGCATCGGGACAGAACCCAATCAGCCCCAGCATTTT. Encoded protein: CASSIGTEPNQPQHF. The genes are TRBV7-8 and TRBJ1-5; 7 bases map to TRBD1. Germline-derived CDR1 and CDR2 are SGHVS and FQNEAQ. Losses at the gene ends were 5 bases for V and 3 bases for J; bases not matched to a gene: 7. This CDR3 contains 15 residues.